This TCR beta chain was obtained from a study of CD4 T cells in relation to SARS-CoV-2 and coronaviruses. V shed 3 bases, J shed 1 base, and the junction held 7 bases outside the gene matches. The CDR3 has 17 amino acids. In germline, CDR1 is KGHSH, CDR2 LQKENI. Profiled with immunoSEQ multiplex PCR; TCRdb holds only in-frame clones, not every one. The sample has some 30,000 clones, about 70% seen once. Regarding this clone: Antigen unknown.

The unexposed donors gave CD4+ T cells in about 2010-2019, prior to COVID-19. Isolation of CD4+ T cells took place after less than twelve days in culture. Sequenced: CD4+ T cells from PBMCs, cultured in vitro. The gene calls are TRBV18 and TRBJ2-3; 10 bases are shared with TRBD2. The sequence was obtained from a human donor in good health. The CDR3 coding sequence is TGTGCCAGCTCACCTCTATATCTAGCGGGGGGCACAGATACGCAGTATTTT. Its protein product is CASSPLYLAGGTDTQYF.